These T cell receptor beta chains were read from a single sample in a study of blood T cell repertoires in COVID-19. Here immunoSEQ multiplex PCR was the method, and the copy in TCRdb shows in-frame clones only, minus some. The sample contains some 290,000 clones, more than 85% of which appear only once. Sequencing used peripheral blood. Source of these receptors: a man younger than 35 with active or convalescent COVID-19. CDR3s include the opening cysteine and the closing phenylalanine or tryptophan. The D gene is left open where the match is weak. The size field is filled for only some rows; it gives once, few, many or a size class.

v_gene	len	j_gene	abundance	d_gene	CDR3nt	CDR3aa
TRBV7-8	15	TRBJ1-3	-	-	TGTGCCAGCAGCTTAGCGGGGGCAGCTGGAAACACCATATATTTT	CASSLAGAAGNTIYF
TRBV5-6	14	TRBJ1-5	-	-	TGTGCCAGCAGCCGTACAGATTCCAATCAGCCCCAGCATTTT	CASSRTDSNQPQHF
TRBV12-3/TRBV12-4	13	TRBJ2-1	-	TRBD1	TGTGCCAGCGAAAGGACAGGGGAAGATGAGCAGTTCTTC	CASERTGEDEQFF
TRBV29-1	14	TRBJ1-5	-	-	TGCAGCGTGGCAGAGGGCTATAGCAATCAGCCCCAGCATTTT	CSVAEGYSNQPQHF
TRBV18	16	TRBJ2-1	-	-	TGTGCCAGCTCACCCCTAAGGGGCGGAACCTACAATGAGCAGTTCTTC	CASSPLRGGTYNEQFF
TRBV12-5	21	TRBJ2-5	-	TRBD2	TGTGCTAGTGGTTTGAGAGGGTCAGCGGGACTAGCGGGTCACTTCCAAGAGACCCAGTACTTC	CASGLRGSAGLAGHFQETQYF
TRBV5-8	15	TRBJ1-5	-	TRBD1	TGTGCCACCAAAGAGACAGGGCTAAGCAATCAGCCCCAGCATTTT	CATKETGLSNQPQHF
TRBV19	14	TRBJ1-2	-	TRBD1	TGTGCCAGTAGAGGACAGGGCCTGAACTATGGCTACACCTTC	CASRGQGLNYGYTF
TRBV10-3	15	TRBJ2-5	-	TRBD2	TGTGCCATCAGCTCTTCTAGCGGGGTGGAAGAGACCCAGTACTTC	CAISSSSGVEETQYF
TRBV28	14	TRBJ1-4	-	TRBD1	TGTGCCAGCAGTTTGGGACAGGGGATTGAAAAACTGTTTTTT	CASSLGQGIEKLFF
TRBV6-1	16	TRBJ2-3	once	-	TGTGCCAGCAGCGAAAGACGGGGGGCGGGCACAGATACGCAGTATTTT	CASSERRGAGTDTQYF
TRBV19	17	TRBJ2-6	once	-	TGTGCCAGTAGTATGCAGGGGGGTTTGACTGGGGCCAACGTCCTGACTTTC	CASSMQGGLTGANVLTF
TRBV19	12	TRBJ1-4	-	-	TGTGCCGTGGGGGAGGGTACGGAAAAACTGTTTTTT	CAVGEGTEKLFF
TRBV24-1	15	TRBJ1-4	-	-	TGTGCCACCAGTGATCCCACGGGAAGCAATGAAAAACTGTTTTTT	CATSDPTGSNEKLFF
TRBV5-1	12	TRBJ1-6	-	-	TGCGCCAGCAGCGACAGCAATTCACCCCTCCACTTT	CASSDSNSPLHF
TRBV4-2	16	TRBJ2-3	-	-	TGTGCCAGCAGCCAACCCACAGGGTCGCGGACAGATACGCAGTATTTT	CASSQPTGSRTDTQYF
TRBV30	17	TRBJ2-1	-	TRBD1	TGTGCCTGCAAGGGGGGGACAGGGCTTAGCGGTGAGAATGAGCAGTTCTTC	CACKGGTGLSGENEQFF
TRBV18	17	TRBJ2-7	-	TRBD1	TGTGCCAGCTCACCACTAGCTTGGGACAGGGCCTCCTACGAGCAGTACTTC	CASSPLAWDRASYEQYF
TRBV5-1	17	TRBJ2-3	-	-	TGCGCCAGCACACGGGAAATAGCGGCCCTCGGCACAGATACGCAGTATTTT	CASTREIAALGTDTQYF
TRBV7-3	13	TRBJ1-1	few	TRBD1	TGTGCCAGCAGCTCCTACAGGGGCACTGAAGCTTTCTTT	CASSSYRGTEAFF
TRBV7-2	14	TRBJ2-7	-	-	TGTGCCAGCAGCTTCGGCGGGGAAACCTACGAGCAGTACTTC	CASSFGGETYEQYF
TRBV18	16	TRBJ1-3	-	-	TGTGCCAGCTCACCCCGCGGAAGGAGCTCTGGAAACACCATATATTTT	CASSPRGRSSGNTIYF
TRBV3-1/TRBV3-2	11	TRBJ2-7	-	-	TGTGCCAGCAGCCATGTAGACGAGCAGTACTTC	CASSHVDEQYF
TRBV2	13	TRBJ1-2	-	-	TGTGCCAGCAGTGAAGGGACAGCTTATGGCTACACCTTC	CASSEGTAYGYTF
TRBV7-5	15	TRBJ1-5	-	-	TGTGCCAGAAGCCTAACAGAAGGGGGCAATCAGCCCCAGCATTTT	CARSLTEGGNQPQHF
TRBV9	16	TRBJ2-1	-	-	TGTGCCAGCAGCCCATACCAGGCGGGTGCTTACAATGAGCAGTTCTTC	CASSPYQAGAYNEQFF
TRBV12-3/TRBV12-4	12	TRBJ1-2	-	-	TGTGCCAGCAGTTTGTCCGGACTGGGCTACACCTTC	CASSLSGLGYTF
TRBV3-1/TRBV3-2	15	TRBJ2-1	-	-	TGTGCCAGCAGCCAAGATCCGGGGGTGTACAATGAGCAGTTCTTC	CASSQDPGVYNEQFF
TRBV7-3	16	TRBJ2-2	-	-	TGTGCCAGCAGCTTAGAAGGGGCGATGGGAAGTGGGGAGCTGTTTTTT	CASSLEGAMGSGELFF
TRBV11-3	17	TRBJ2-4	-	TRBD1	TGTGCCAGCAGCCCAAATTGGGACAGTCTAGCCAAAAACATTCAGTACTTC	CASSPNWDSLAKNIQYF
TRBV30	14	TRBJ1-4	-	TRBD1	TGTGCCTGGAAAACCGGGACAGGTGAAGAAAAACTGTTTTTT	CAWKTGTGEEKLFF
TRBV5-1	17	TRBJ1-6	-	TRBD1	TGCGCCAGCAGCTTGGGGGACGGGAACAGGGGAAACTCACCCCTCCACTTT	CASSLGDGNRGNSPLHF
TRBV28	16	TRBJ1-3	-	-	TGTGCCAGCAGTTTAATCCAGGGCTCCCCTGGAAACACCATATATTTT	CASSLIQGSPGNTIYF
TRBV5-4	16	TRBJ2-1	-	TRBD2	TGTGCCAGCAGCCAGGGGACTAGCGGGAGTACAGATGAGCAGTTCTTC	CASSQGTSGSTDEQFF
TRBV6-1	16	TRBJ2-7	-	-	TGTGCCAGCAGTGAAGCGTCAGTGAGGGTTCGGGACGAGCAGTACTTC	CASSEASVRVRDEQYF